This TCR beta chain comes out of a study of CD8 T cells in Susac syndrome. Study results and caveats: The study recognized that its TCR sequencing and HLA analysis covered a relatively small number of individuals.

Random hexamers served to reverse transcribe roughly 0.5 to 1 ug RNA. TCRdb re-called the immunoSEQ multiplex PCR reads through MiXCR, storing one row per CDR3 protein. Of under 150,000 distinct CDR3 sequences listed, 75% to 90% are singletons. Concerning this clonotype itself: Its antigen is undetermined.

Sequencing of TCR beta was performed on blood CD8+ and CD4+ T cells. The sequenced material came from CD8+ T cells from PBMCs. This TCR came from a human donor with multiple sclerosis.

The CDR3 region is CASSTLAGGGGEQYF. The CDR3 DNA is TGTGCCAGCAGTACCCTAGCGGGGGGAGGAGGCGAGCAGTACTTC. The chain carries TRBV27 and TRBJ2-7; TRBD2 matches 11 bases. This CDR3 has 15 amino acids. Germline CDR1 is MNHEY and CDR2 is SMNVEV (reference sequence). V gave up 5 bases and J gave up 6 bases; unmatched junction bases: 9.